This T cell receptor (beta chain) was recovered during a study of naive CD8 T cells in extremely preterm neonates. Study-wide findings and caveats: iChao1 richness was lowest in preterm neonates, significantly versus all ages. Compared with older groups, preterm CDR3s were shorter, with fewer N additions and less trimming.

TCRdb keeps only in-frame clones here, not all; method: immunoSEQ multiplex PCR. The data contain about 7,300 clones, 92% of them singletons. V gave up 5 bases and J gave up 3 bases, with 11 bases separating them. Germline V gives CDR1 LNHDA, CDR2 SQIVND (reference sequence). CDR3 length equals 14 residues. In regard to this clone: Its antigen is undetermined.

Cord blood came from elective full-term cesareans at about 37-43 weeks without labor or membrane rupture. Mothers with known HIV infection were excluded. Sorting kept Annexin V-negative CD3+CD8+CD45RA+CCR7+ naive T cells. This receptor was taken from a newborn in good health. Sequenced: naive CD8+ T cells from cord blood. V and J are TRBV19 and TRBJ1-5, with a weak D call TRBD1 (5 bases). CDR3 amino acids: CASSLGGTNQPQHF. Here the CDR3 DNA reads TGTGCCAGTAGTCTGGGAGGGACCAATCAGCCCCAGCATTTT.